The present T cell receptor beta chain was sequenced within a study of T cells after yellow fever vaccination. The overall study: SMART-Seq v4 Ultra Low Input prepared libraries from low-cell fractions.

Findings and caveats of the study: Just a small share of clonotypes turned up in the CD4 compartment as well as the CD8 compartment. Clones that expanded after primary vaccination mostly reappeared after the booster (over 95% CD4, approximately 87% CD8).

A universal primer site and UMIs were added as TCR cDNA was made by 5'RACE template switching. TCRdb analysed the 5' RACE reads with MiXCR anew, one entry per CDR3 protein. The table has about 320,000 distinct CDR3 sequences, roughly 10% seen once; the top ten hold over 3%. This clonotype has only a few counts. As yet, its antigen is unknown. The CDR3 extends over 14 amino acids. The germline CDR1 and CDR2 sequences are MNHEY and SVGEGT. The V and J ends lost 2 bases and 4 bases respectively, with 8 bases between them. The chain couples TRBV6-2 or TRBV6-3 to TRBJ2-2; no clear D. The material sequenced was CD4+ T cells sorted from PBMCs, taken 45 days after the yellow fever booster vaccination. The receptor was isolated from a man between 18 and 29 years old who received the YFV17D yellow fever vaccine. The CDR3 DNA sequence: TGTGCCAGCAGTTACAGGATAGGCACCGGGGAGCTGTTTTTT. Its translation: CASSYRIGTGELFF.